The 28 T cell receptor beta chains reported below all come from one sample, sequenced in a study of CD8+ T cells in alopecia areata. Extracted RNA was reverse transcribed, and the resulting cDNA served as sequencing template. Measured with immunoSEQ multiplex PCR; TCRdb has only the in-frame clones, and not every one. The table has over 100,000 clones, 53% seen once; the top ten hold roughly 0.5%. Treatment denoted: oral pan-JAK inhibitor, 5-10 mg twice daily. The specimen was CD4+ T cells sorted from blood, collected at week 4, from a patient treated with tofacitinib. Receptors originate from a human donor with alopecia areata.

This sequence joins TRBV4-1 and TRBJ2-5; D is possibly TRBD1 (6 bases). Trimming took 3 bases from V and 2 from J, leaving 16 bases between them. This CDR3 contains 16 residues. Germline loops: CDR1 MGHRA, CDR2 YSYEKL. The CDR3 coding sequence is TGCGCCAGCAGCCAGACAGAGACAGGAGGTCAAGAGACCCAGTACTTC. This encodes CASSQTETGGQETQYF.

This rearrangement joins TRBV6-6 to TRBJ1-6; 7 bases align to TRBD1. Trimming removed 7 bases from V and 7 bases from J; junction bases left unmatched: 7. Germline loops: CDR1 MNHNY, CDR2 SVGAGI (reference sequence). The CDR3 covers 14 residues. This chain's CDR3 is CASMTDRENSPLHF. CDR3 nucleotide sequence: TGTGCCAGCATGACAGACAGGGAAAATTCACCCCTCCACTTT.

The sample holds a few counts of this clone. The chain uses TRBV30 and TRBJ2-1, with D perhaps matching TRBD2 (5 bases). V shed 0 bases and J shed 9 bases, with 24 bases lying between them. CDR3 size: 17 residues. Germline V gene lookup returns CDR1 GTSNPN and CDR2 SVGIG (reference sequence). The CDR3: CAWSVRGIGTRGSEQFF. The CDR3 DNA sequence: TGTGCCTGGAGTGTTAGAGGGATTGGAACCAGAGGGTCTGAGCAGTTCTTC.

The J gene is TRBJ1-6, the V gene TRBV27; D ambiguous. Looked up from germline, CDR1 is MNHEY and CDR2 is SMNVEV (reference sequence). The CDR3 runs 14 residues. V was pared by 4 bases and J by 7 bases, with 11 bases between. DNA for the CDR3: TGTGCCAGCAGTTGGTTGAGTGTGAATTCACCCCTCCACTTT. It is translated as CASSWLSVNSPLHF.

V usage is TRBV29-1 and J usage is TRBJ2-1; no reliable D call. The germline V and J ends were trimmed by 8 bases and 3 bases, with 14 bases remaining between them. From germline, CDR1 is SQVTM and CDR2 ANQGSEA. This CDR3 comprises 13 residues. For the CDR3, the DNA is TGCAGCCACCTGGGCCCTAGCTACAATGAGCAGTTCTTC. Translated, it gives CSHLGPSYNEQFF.

The chain links TRBV5-1 to TRBJ2-7, with D possibly being TRBD1 (5 bases). V was shortened by 0 bases and J by 0 bases, with 13 bases between the two germline ends. The CDR3 loop spans 16 amino acids. CDR1 is SGHRS, CDR2 YFSETQ, per germline. The chain's CDR3 is CASSLARVRSSYEQYF. DNA for the CDR3: TGCGCCAGCAGCTTGGCCAGGGTGAGGAGCTCCTACGAGCAGTACTTC.

The V call is TRBV4-1, the J call TRBJ2-7; 9 bases match TRBD1. V lost 0 bases to trimming and J lost 3 bases; unmatched junction nucleotides: 6. The germline gives CDR1 MGHRA, CDR2 YSYEKL. The CDR3 is made up of 16 amino acids. The CDR3 coding sequence is TGCGCCAGCAGCCAAGAAGGGACAGGGCCATACTACGAGCAGTACTTC. This gives the protein CASSQEGTGPYYEQYF.

This sequence joins TRBV27 and TRBJ1-5, with 7 bases that match TRBD1. V dropped 2 bases and J dropped 4; count of bases not matched to a gene: 14. Germline V lookup: CDR1 MNHEY, CDR2 SMNVEV (reference sequence). The CDR3 is 18 amino acids. DNA for the CDR3: TGTGCCAGCAGTTTAGAGCCGGGACCCAGGGGGGTGAATCAGCCCCAGCATTTT. It translates to CASSLEPGPRGVNQPQHF.

This chain uses TRBV29-1 with TRBJ1-2; D not certain. The CDR3 is 14 residues long. V was pared by 4 bases and J by 2 bases, with 14 bases between. The germline V gene encodes CDR1 SQVTM and CDR2 ANQGSEA. Here the CDR3 DNA reads TGCAGCGTTGTATTACCTTCCTCGAACTATGGCTACACCTTC. Amino acid sequence: CSVVLPSSNYGYTF.

This clone was found a few times. The gene calls are TRBV19 and TRBJ1-4, with no clear D. Germline V gene data show CDR1 as LNHDA and CDR2 as SQIVND (reference sequence). V was pared by 4 bases and J by 8 bases, with 5 bases between. The CDR3 extends over 11 amino acids. CDR3 nucleotide sequence: TGTGCCAGTAGTAAGCGGGAAAAACTGTTTTTT. Translating it yields CASSKREKLFF.

The chain has TRBV15 and TRBJ1-1; D not certain. Trimming took 5 bases from V and 2 from J, leaving 21 bases between them. The CDR3 spans 17 residues. Germline V gene lookup returns CDR1 LNHNV and CDR2 YYDKDF (reference sequence). CDR3 region: CATSSPGERDENTEAFF. The CDR3 nucleotides are TGTGCCACCAGCTCTCCGGGAGAAAGGGATGAAAACACTGAAGCTTTCTTT.

V and J are TRBV5-6 and TRBJ2-1, with 8 bases that match TRBD1. This CDR3 is 16 amino acids long. Per the germline V gene, CDR1 is SGHDT and CDR2 is YYEEEE. V gave up 2 bases and J gave up 6 bases; unmatched junction bases: 10. CDR3 in amino acids: CASSFRQPGTGNEQFF. The CDR3 nucleotides are TGTGCCAGCAGCTTTCGTCAACCGGGGACAGGCAATGAGCAGTTCTTC.

This chain joins TRBV30 and TRBJ1-2; D gene ambiguous. The CDR3 covers 14 residues. V lost 2 bases and J lost 6, with 16 bases in between. Germline V gene lookup returns CDR1 GTSNPN and CDR2 SVGIG (reference sequence). CDR3 sequence: CAWSPLRDSDGYTF. As DNA, the CDR3 is TGTGCCTGGAGTCCACTAAGGGATTCGGATGGCTACACCTTC.

There are a few counts of this clone. The V call is TRBV2, the J call TRBJ2-4; TRBD2 aligns across 9 bases. The CDR3 has 15 residues. Germline V gene data show CDR1 as SNHLY and CDR2 as FYNNEI. J was trimmed by 8 bases and V by 5 bases; bases with no gene match: 10. CDR3 loop: CASSPQRGASDIQYF. The DNA for the CDR3 is TGTGCCAGCAGTCCCCAGCGGGGGGCGTCCGACATTCAGTACTTC. Full variable domain (rest looked up from reference TRBV2 and TRBJ2-4): EPEVTQTPSHQVTQMGQEVILRCVPISNHLYFYWYRQILGQKVEFLVSFYNNEISEKSEIFDDQFSVERPDGSNFTLKIRSTKLEDSAMYFCASSPQRGASDIQYFGAGTRLSVL.

This sequence joins TRBV7-9 and TRBJ2-7, with 11 nucleotides matching TRBD2. The CDR3 spans 15 residues. J gave up 0 bases and V 5 bases, and 3 bases lay outside the gene matches. Germline CDR1 and CDR2: SEHNR and FQNEAQ (reference sequence). The CDR3 here is CASSRTSGSSYEQYF. The CDR3 coding sequence is TGTGCCAGCAGCCGCACTAGCGGGAGCTCCTACGAGCAGTACTTC.

The V call is TRBV29-1, the J call TRBJ1-4; TRBD1 aligns across 7 bases. The V gene's germline CDR1 is SQVTM and CDR2 ANQGSEA. The CDR3 runs 13 residues. V dropped 7 bases and J dropped 7; count of bases not matched to a gene: 9. CDR3 sequence: CSALQGTGEKLFF. In nucleotides, the CDR3 is TGCAGCGCCTTACAGGGGACTGGTGAAAAACTGTTTTTT.

This clone has only a few counts. The chain is built from TRBV19 and TRBJ1-2; D is ambiguous. V lost 4 bases and J lost 4, with 22 bases in between. This CDR3 is built from 17 residues. Germline V gives CDR1 LNHDA, CDR2 SQIVND (reference sequence). In DNA, the CDR3 is TGTGCCAGTAGTACCGACTCGGCAACTCTTTGGGGCTATGGCTACACCTTC. Translation gives CASSTDSATLWGYGYTF. Full variable domain (outside the CDR3, taken from reference TRBV19 and TRBJ1-2): DGGITQSPKYLFRKEGQNVTLSCEQNLNHDAMYWYRQDPGQGLRLIYYSQIVNDFQKGDIAEGYSVSREKKESFPLTVTSAQKNPTAFYLCASSTDSATLWGYGYTFGSGTRLTVV.

This clone was counted a few times. The chain recombines TRBV6-1 with TRBJ1-6, with 7 bases aligning to TRBD1. CDR1 and CDR2 (germline): MNHNS, SASEGT. The trim removed 8 bases at V and 2 bases at J, leaving 6 bases unmatched. The length of the CDR3 is 15 residues. CDR3 sequence: CASQATGAYNSPLHF. CDR3 coding DNA: TGTGCCAGCCAAGCTACAGGGGCCTATAATTCACCCCTCCACTTT.

The chain combines TRBV5-4 with TRBJ2-5; perhaps D is TRBD1 or TRBD2 (5 bases each). Germline V gene sequence: CDR1 SGHNT, CDR2 YYREEE (reference sequence). Trimming shortened V by 4 bases and J by 5 bases, and 15 bases separated the two germline ends. CDR3 size: 14 residues. CDR3 bases: TGTGCCAGCAGCCCCCGGGACCTACGGGAGACCCAGTACTTC. Amino acids: CASSPRDLRETQYF.

In its sample, this clone was seen a few times. The V gene is TRBV29-1, the J gene TRBJ1-1; D is ambiguous. V dropped 7 bases and J dropped 4 bases, with 16 bases sitting between them. Germline-derived CDR1 and CDR2 are SQVTM and ANQGSEA. This CDR3 is 13 amino acids long. Written as DNA, the CDR3 is TGCAGCGCCACGGACGGAGGACTCACTGAAGCTTTCTTT. It yields the protein CSATDGGLTEAFF.

This chain links TRBV7-3 with TRBJ2-7, with D perhaps given as TRBD1 or TRBD2 (5 bases each). The CDR3 totals 15 residues. The germline CDR1 and CDR2 sequences are SGHTA and FQGTGA. Trimming cost V 6 bases and J 5 bases, with 20 bases left between them. Here the CDR3 DNA reads TGTGCCAGCAGTGCCAACTCCGGGACGATAAACGAGCAGTACTTC. Protein sequence: CASSANSGTINEQYF.

The chain has TRBV6-1 and TRBJ2-7; the match to TRBD1 covers 10 bases. CDR3 size: 13 residues. Looked up from germline, CDR1 is MNHNS and CDR2 is SASEGT. V lost 4 bases, J lost 7 bases, and 4 bases stayed unmatched. The CDR3 sequence: CASSVDRGREQYF. For the CDR3, the DNA is TGTGCCAGCAGTGTAGACAGGGGGCGAGAGCAGTACTTC.

The V call is TRBV29-1, the J call TRBJ2-5, with 9 bases identical to TRBD2. CDR1 and CDR2 from the germline V gene are SQVTM and ANQGSEA. This CDR3 is built from 14 residues. V was pared by 4 bases and J by 2 bases, with 5 bases of the junction left unmatched. The CDR3 bases are TGCAGCGTTGGACTAGCGGAATCGCAAGAGACCCAGTACTTC. It translates to CSVGLAESQETQYF.

This sequence joins TRBV6-6 and TRBJ1-5; D unresolved. The CDR3 loop spans 13 amino acids. Germline CDR1 is MNHNY and CDR2 is SVGAGI (reference sequence). Trimming took 0 bases from V and 5 from J, leaving 5 bases between them. The CDR3 spells CASSYSIDQPQHF. Written as DNA, the CDR3 is TGTGCCAGCAGTTACTCGATCGATCAGCCCCAGCATTTT.

The CDR3 is CASSQMGLEIEQFF. The DNA of the CDR3 is TGCGCCAGCAGCCAAATGGGACTAGAGATTGAGCAGTTCTTC. This rearrangement joins TRBV4-1 to TRBJ2-1; 8 positions match TRBD2. V trimming: 2 bases; J trimming: 9 bases; junction bases outside the gene matches: 6. The CDR3 runs 14 residues. The germline CDR1 and CDR2 sequences are MGHRA and YSYEKL.

The chain employs TRBV5-4 and TRBJ1-2; 9 bases match TRBD1. Germline lookup yields CDR1 SGHNT and CDR2 YYREEE (reference sequence). The CDR3 consists of 14 residues. The V gene end was trimmed by 3 bases and the J gene end by 4 bases; junction bases not matched to a gene: 4. CDR3 DNA sequence: TGTGCCAGCAGCTCTAAGGACAGGGGCTATGGCTACACCTTC. This codes for CASSSKDRGYGYTF.

The chain joins TRBV29-1 to TRBJ1-4; unclear D gene. Germline V gives CDR1 SQVTM, CDR2 ANQGSEA. Trimming removed 0 bases at V and 8 bases at J, with 7 bases between. The CDR3 loop spans 12 amino acids. CDR3: CSVEEVGEKLFF. The DNA for the CDR3 is TGCAGCGTTGAAGAAGTCGGAGAAAAACTGTTTTTT.

The chain has TRBV19 and TRBJ2-7; D possibly corresponds to TRBD2 (5 bases). CDR3 length equals 14 residues. The germline gives CDR1 LNHDA, CDR2 SQIVND (reference sequence). V was clipped by 4 bases and J by 2 bases, with 12 bases between them. CDR3 in DNA: TGTGCCAGTAGTACCAACGGGATCCCCTACGAGCAGTACTTC. This encodes CASSTNGIPYEQYF.